Presented here are 26 T cell receptor beta chains from one specimen sequenced in a study of CD8+ T cells in alopecia areata. Documented treatment: oral pan-JAK inhibitor, 5-10 mg twice daily. Extracted from the samples, RNA was reverse transcribed into cDNA to serve as the sequencing template. Sequencing used immunoSEQ multiplex PCR; TCRdb keeps in-frame clones, though not all of them. The table lists about 220,000 clones, about 50% of them singletons. The sample consisted of CD4+ T cells sorted from blood, taken at week 4, from a patient treated with tofacitinib. These receptor sequences come from a human donor with alopecia areata.

There are a few counts of this clone. Other nucleotide sequences in the sample specify the same CDR3. The chain employs TRBV29-1 and TRBJ1-1; no firm D call. This CDR3 comprises 12 residues. The germline V and J ends were trimmed by 5 bases and 1 base, with 8 bases remaining between them. Germline CDR1 is SQVTM and CDR2 is ANQGSEA. The CDR3 DNA sequence: TGCAGCGTTCGTGCAGGGAACACTGAAGCTTTCTTT. Translated: CSVRAGNTEAFF.

This chain joins TRBV28 and TRBJ2-3; either TRBD1 or TRBD2 may supply D (5 bases each). Trimming shortened V by 2 bases and J by 0 bases, and 15 bases separated the two germline ends. The CDR3 runs to 17 residues. Germline CDR1 MDHEN, CDR2 SYDVKM. CDR3 in DNA: TGTGCCAGCAGTTTAAGAGAGGGGAGAAGAAGCACAGATACGCAGTATTTT. Protein sequence: CASSLREGRRSTDTQYF.

V and J are TRBV6-5 and TRBJ2-2; TRBD1 matches 11 bases. Germline V CDR1 and CDR2: MNHEY, SVGAGI. The CDR3 consists of 15 residues. V lost 6 bases, J lost 5 bases, and 5 bases stayed unmatched. This CDR3 reads CASRGQGAWTGELFF. The CDR3 DNA sequence: TGTGCCAGCAGAGGACAGGGGGCATGGACCGGGGAGCTGTTTTTT.

This chain connects TRBV29-1 to TRBJ1-4; TRBD1 is a possible D gene (5 bases). Trimming stripped 4 bases from V and 3 bases from J, with 9 bases between. This CDR3 comprises 13 residues. CDR1 is SQVTM, CDR2 ANQGSEA, per germline. CDR3 DNA sequence: TGCAGCGTTGGCGGGGGGGCTAATGAAAAACTGTTTTTT. It is translated as CSVGGGANEKLFF.

This clone was picked up a small number of times. The V gene is TRBV14, the J gene TRBJ2-2; D might be TRBD1 (5 bases). The ends were cut back, 1 base at V and 7 bases at J, with 13 bases in the middle. The CDR3 consists of 15 residues. Looked up from germline, CDR1 is SGHDN and CDR2 is FVKESK. The DNA for the CDR3 is TGTGCCAGCAGCCAAGCTTTAGGGGCGAGCGGGGAGCTGTTTTTT. It specifies CASSQALGASGELFF.

The V and J genes are TRBV7-3 and TRBJ2-7; no clear D. This CDR3 is built from 13 residues. Germline assignment: CDR1 SGHTA and CDR2 FQGTGA. V was clipped by 6 bases and J by 6 bases, with 15 bases between them. The DNA of the CDR3 is TGTGCCAGCAGTGTAAATGGAGCAGTCGAGCAGTACTTC. Its translation is CASSVNGAVEQYF.

The J gene is TRBJ2-3, the V gene TRBV29-1, with no clear D. Trimming cost V 7 bases and J 4 bases, with 18 bases left between them. The CDR3 length is 14 residues. The germline gives CDR1 SQVTM, CDR2 ANQGSEA. CDR3 in DNA: TGCAGCGCGAAGACTGAGTTGTCATCAGATACGCAGTATTTT. Translation gives CSAKTELSSDTQYF.

In its sample, this clone was seen many times. V and J are TRBV7-8 and TRBJ1-1; D perhaps matches TRBD1 (5 bases). The germline V gene encodes CDR1 SGHVS and CDR2 FQNEAQ. CDR3 length equals 15 residues. Trimming left V 2 bases short and J 2 bases short, with 12 bases between. The CDR3 bases are TGTGCCAGCAGCTTAATCGACGGGGGAAACACTGAAGCTTTCTTT. It codes for CASSLIDGGNTEAFF.

V usage is TRBV7-2 and J usage is TRBJ1-2; no definite D call. V lost 4 bases, J lost 7 bases, and 10 bases lay in between. Germline V gene lookup returns CDR1 SGHTA and CDR2 FQGNSA. The length of the CDR3 is 12 residues. This CDR3 reads CASSSRSGGYTF. The CDR3 DNA sequence: TGTGCCAGCAGCTCGCGTTCTGGTGGCTACACCTTC.

V usage is TRBV5-1 and J usage is TRBJ2-7; D not resolved. CDR1 and CDR2 from the germline V gene are SGHRS and YFSETQ. This CDR3 is built from 14 residues. Between the trimmed V and J ends, which lost 2 bases and 0 bases, there was a span of 9 bases. This chain's CDR3 is CASSFTTGSYEQYF. CDR3 nucleotide sequence: TGCGCCAGCAGCTTCACCACCGGCTCCTACGAGCAGTACTTC.

A single count supports this clone. The J gene is TRBJ1-5, the V gene TRBV7-2; the D gene is possibly TRBD1 (6 bases). Per the germline V gene, CDR1 is SGHTA and CDR2 is FQGNSA. V lost 5 bases to trimming and J lost 7 bases, with 15 bases between them. This CDR3 has 14 residues. This CDR3 reads CASSLRDKGQPQHF. CDR3 bases: TGTGCCAGCAGCCTGCGGGACAAAGGGCAGCCCCAGCATTTT.

V and J are TRBV29-1 and TRBJ1-2; the D gene is possibly TRBD1 (5 bases). Germline lookup yields CDR1 SQVTM and CDR2 ANQGSEA. With 6 bases removed from V and 5 bases from J, the gap between germline ends came to 22 bases. The CDR3 has 15 amino acids. The CDR3 nucleotides read TGCAGCGTCAAAGGGAGCGGTAGGGGCCATTATGGCTACACCTTC. Translation: CSVKGSGRGHYGYTF.

This clone has a handful of counts. This chain's CDR3 is CAWSFTDTSGELFF. The CDR3 nucleotides are TGTGCCTGGAGTTTTACTGACACCTCCGGGGAGCTGTTTTTT. The genes are TRBV30 and TRBJ2-2, with D unresolved. The CDR3 is 14 residues long. The V end was cut by 2 bases, the J end by 6 bases, with 13 bases between. The germline CDR1 and CDR2 sequences are GTSNPN and SVGIG (reference sequence). The full variable domain, with the rest looked up from reference TRBV30 and TRBJ2-2, is SQTIHQWPATLVQPVGSPLSLECTVEGTSNPNLYWYRQAAGRGLQLLFYSVGIGQISSEVPQNLSASRPQDRQFILSSKKLLLSDSGFYLCAWSFTDTSGELFFGEGSRLTVL.

This sequence joins TRBV29-1 and TRBJ1-2; 8 bases fit TRBD1. This CDR3 comprises 12 residues. V was pared by 6 bases and J by 4 bases, with 4 bases of the junction left unmatched. The germline V gene has CDR1 SQVTM and CDR2 ANQGSEA. CDR3 region: CSVTGTGYGYTF. As DNA, the CDR3 is TGCAGCGTCACCGGGACAGGCTATGGCTACACCTTC. The full variable domain, its missing parts supplied by reference TRBV29-1 and TRBJ1-2, is SAVISQKPSRDICQRGTSLTIQCQVDSQVTMMFWYRQQPGQSLTLIATANQGSEATYESGFVIDKFPISRPNLTFSTLTVSNMSPEDSSIYLCSVTGTGYGYTFGSGTRLTVV.

The CDR3 nucleotides read TGCGCCAGCAGCGACAGGATGAACACTGAAGCTTTCTTT. Amino acids: CASSDRMNTEAFF. This rearrangement joins TRBV5-1 to TRBJ1-1; D might be TRBD1 (6 bases). V gave up 4 bases and J gave up 0 bases, with 7 bases separating them. The CDR3 covers 13 residues. From germline, CDR1 is SGHRS and CDR2 YFSETQ.

V gene TRBV29-1 combines with J gene TRBJ2-4; TRBD1 might be the D (5 bases). The V gene lost 6 bases and the J gene lost 8 bases, with 17 bases spanning the gap. The CDR3 covers 13 residues. Germline values: CDR1 SQVTM, CDR2 ANQGSEA. In DNA form, the CDR3 reads TGCAGCGTCGGACGCCGGCTAGGGGACATTCAGTACTTC. Its protein is CSVGRRLGDIQYF.

This clone was seen a handful of times. V usage is TRBV13 and J usage is TRBJ2-1, with 9 bases identical to TRBD1. The CDR3 runs 14 residues. The germline CDR1 and CDR2 sequences are PRHDT and FYEKMQ (reference sequence). The junction had 6 bases not matched to a gene; V was cut back by 3 bases and J by 9 bases. This chain's CDR3 is CASSLGQGGPEQFF. The DNA for the CDR3 is TGTGCCAGCAGCTTGGGACAGGGTGGTCCTGAGCAGTTCTTC. The whole variable domain, filled in from reference TRBV13 and TRBJ2-1, reads AAGVIQSPRHLIKEKRETATLKCYPIPRHDTVYWYQQGPGQDPQFLISFYEKMQSDKGSIPDRFSAQQFSDYHSELNMSSLELGDSALYFCASSLGQGGPEQFFGPGTRLTVL.

The chain links TRBV5-1 to TRBJ2-5; the D call may be TRBD1 or TRBD2 (5 bases each). The V gene's germline CDR1 is SGHRS and CDR2 YFSETQ. V lost 5 bases to trimming and J lost 6 bases, with 26 bases between them. CDR3 length: 17 amino acids. The CDR3 here is CASSPEPTGAADQTQYF. The CDR3 DNA follows: TGCGCCAGCAGTCCCGAGCCGACCGGGGCGGCAGACCAGACCCAGTACTTC.

This sequence joins TRBV29-1 and TRBJ1-1; a possible D gene is TRBD1 (5 bases). Germline V lookup: CDR1 SQVTM, CDR2 ANQGSEA. CDR3 length equals 11 residues. Trimming left V 7 bases short and J 3 bases short, with 9 bases between. The CDR3 here is CSGGFDTEAFF. CDR3 in DNA: TGCAGCGGGGGGTTTGACACTGAAGCTTTCTTT.

The CDR3 loop is CASSIGQGADEQFF. The CDR3 nucleotides are TGTGCCAGCAGCATCGGACAGGGGGCTGATGAGCAGTTCTTC. The chain couples TRBV7-2 to TRBJ2-1, with 11 bases fitting TRBD1. Germline V gene data show CDR1 as SGHTA and CDR2 as FQGNSA. V trimming: 5 bases; J trimming: 8 bases; junction bases outside the gene matches: 5. The CDR3 totals 14 residues.

This chain uses TRBV10-3 with TRBJ1-1; tentative D call: TRBD1 (6 bases). Germline loops: CDR1 ENHRY, CDR2 SYGVKD. V gave up 10 bases and J gave up 0 bases, with 15 bases separating them. The CDR3 totals 14 residues. CDR3 loop: CATGPWDMNTEAFF. CDR3 DNA: TGTGCCACCGGACCGTGGGACATGAACACTGAAGCTTTCTTT.

The sample holds a few counts of this clone. V usage is TRBV5-1 and J usage is TRBJ2-6; 9 bases are a match to TRBD1. This CDR3 region has 16 residues. Germline V gives CDR1 SGHRS, CDR2 YFSETQ. J lost 2 bases, V lost 3 bases, and 3 bases had no gene match. The CDR3 DNA sequence: TGCGCCAGCAGCTCCGGGACAGGGACTGGGGCCAACGTCCTGACTTTC. Protein: CASSSGTGTGANVLTF.

The J gene is TRBJ2-6, the V gene TRBV6-5, with D uncertain. Trimming removed 6 bases from V and 0 bases from J, with 6 bases in between. Germline CDR1 is MNHEY and CDR2 is SVGAGI. The CDR3 covers 14 residues. CDR3 amino acids: CASRAGSGANVLTF. CDR3 in DNA: TGTGCCAGCAGGGCAGGCTCTGGGGCCAACGTCCTGACTTTC.

V usage is TRBV7-8 and J usage is TRBJ2-3; TRBD2 matches 12 bases. Unmatched junction bases numbered 4, after V lost 5 bases and J lost 1 base. Per germline, CDR1 SGHVS and CDR2 FQNEAQ. The CDR3 loop spans 16 amino acids. The CDR3 DNA sequence: TGTGCCAGCAGCGGCAGGACTAGCGGGGGCACAGATACGCAGTATTTT. Amino acids: CASSGRTSGGTDTQYF.

The chain employs TRBV6-1 and TRBJ2-5, with 11 bases fitting TRBD2. Germline loops: CDR1 MNHNS, CDR2 SASEGT. CDR3 size: 14 residues. The ends lost 6 bases at V and 4 bases at J; junction bases unmatched: 4. The chain's CDR3 is CASRAGTSGETQYF. The CDR3 DNA sequence: TGTGCCAGCAGGGCCGGGACTAGCGGAGAGACCCAGTACTTC.

The chain links TRBV14 to TRBJ2-5, with D perhaps TRBD2 (6 bases). V shed 1 base and J shed 0 bases, with 12 bases lying between them. CDR3 size: 16 residues. Germline CDR1 reads SGHDN; CDR2 reads FVKESK. The CDR3 sequence: CASSQGRGSNQETQYF. The CDR3 bases are TGTGCCAGCAGCCAAGGACGGGGGTCTAACCAAGAGACCCAGTACTTC.